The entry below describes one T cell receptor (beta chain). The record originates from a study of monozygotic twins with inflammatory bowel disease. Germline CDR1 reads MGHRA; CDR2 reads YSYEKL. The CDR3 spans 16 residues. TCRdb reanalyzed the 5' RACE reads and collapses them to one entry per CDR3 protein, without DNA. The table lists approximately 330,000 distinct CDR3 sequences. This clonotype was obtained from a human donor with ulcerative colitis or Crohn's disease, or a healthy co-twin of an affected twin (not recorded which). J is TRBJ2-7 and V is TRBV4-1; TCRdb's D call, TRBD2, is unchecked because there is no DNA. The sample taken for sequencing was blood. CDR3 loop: CASSQVLAGGSYEQYF.